The 15 T cell receptor beta chains listed next were all sequenced from one sample in a study of B cell selection in AIRE deficiency. The data were produced by immunoSEQ multiplex PCR, yet TCRdb's version contains in-frame clones alone and is incomplete. The repertoire has 20,000 to 30,000 clones, about nine tenths of them found once; the top ten carry about 1.1%. Regulatory T cells were sorted as CD4+CD25hiCD127low/negative cells. Material for sequencing was CD4+CD25+ Tregs sorted from PBMCs. All receptors come from a human donor in good health.

CDR3 sequence: CASSLDPGGRSGYTF. In nucleotides, the CDR3 is TGTGCCAGCAGCTTAGACCCAGGGGGTCGTAGTGGCTACACCTTC. The chain is built from TRBV7-9 and TRBJ1-2, with TRBD1 identical over 7 bases. CDR3 size: 15 residues. The V gene's germline CDR1 is SEHNR and CDR2 FQNEAQ (reference sequence). Unmatched junction bases numbered 9, after V lost 1 base and J lost 7 bases.

The chain joins TRBV4-3 to TRBJ2-7; perhaps TRBD1 as D (5 bases). The CDR3 consists of 17 residues. Trimming stripped 0 bases from V and 0 bases from J, with 15 bases between. CDR1 and CDR2 from the germline V gene are LGHNA and YSLEER. This CDR3 is CASSQDTRTLSSYEQYF. The CDR3 DNA reads as TGCGCCAGCAGCCAAGATACCAGGACACTGAGCTCCTACGAGCAGTACTTC.

The chain recombines TRBV11-3 with TRBJ2-2; no clear D. Germline lookup yields CDR1 SGHNT and CDR2 YENEEA. The CDR3 length is 15 residues. The germline V and J ends were trimmed by 4 bases and 0 bases, with 9 bases remaining between them. The CDR3 DNA is TGTGCCAGCAGCTCTCGGGCGACGAACACCGGGGAGCTGTTTTTT. It is translated as CASSSRATNTGELFF.

The chain recombines TRBV18 with TRBJ2-5; D remains ambiguous. This CDR3 spans 12 amino acids. V dropped 3 bases and J dropped 0 bases, with 2 bases sitting between them. Germline CDR1 KGHSH, CDR2 LQKENI. CDR3 sequence: CASSPNQETQYF. In nucleotides, the CDR3 is TGTGCCAGCTCACCCAACCAAGAGACCCAGTACTTC. The variable domain in full, with the rest retrieved from reference TRBV18 and TRBJ2-5, is NAGVMQNPRHLVRRRGQEARLRCSPMKGHSHVYWYRQLPEEGLKFMVYLQKENIIDESGMPKERFSAEFPKEGPSILRIQQVVRGDSAAYFCASSPNQETQYFGPGTRLLVL.

This clone was observed once. The chain recombines TRBV10-3 with TRBJ1-3; 11 positions match TRBD1. Germline-derived CDR1 and CDR2 are ENHRY and SYGVKD. This CDR3 comprises 15 residues. Trimming removed 0 bases from V and 7 bases from J; junction bases left unmatched: 2. CDR3 protein: CAISESGQGANTIYF. CDR3 DNA: TGTGCCATCAGTGAGTCTGGACAGGGGGCGAACACCATATATTTT.

The chain carries TRBV28 and TRBJ1-4, with D unresolved. Germline CDR1 is MDHEN and CDR2 is SYDVKM. This CDR3 has 15 residues. The V end lost 3 bases, the J end lost 8 bases, and 16 bases lay between the germline ends. CDR3: CASSLGVGKREKLFF. In nucleotides, the CDR3 is TGTGCCAGCAGTTTGGGTGTGGGGAAAAGGGAAAAACTGTTTTTT.

This sequence joins TRBV11-2 and TRBJ2-2; unclear D gene. This CDR3 is 14 amino acids long. Trimming left V 0 bases short and J 1 base short, with 3 bases between. Germline V gives CDR1 SGHAT, CDR2 FQNNGV. The CDR3 DNA is TGTGCCAGCAGCTTAGAGGGGAACACCGGGGAGCTGTTTTTT. Translating gives CASSLEGNTGELFF.

CDR3 in DNA: TGTGCCAGCAAGGACCAAGAGACCCAGTACTTC. This gives the protein CASKDQETQYF. This rearrangement joins TRBV5-5 to TRBJ2-5; D not resolved. Germline CDR1 reads SGHKS; CDR2 reads YYEKEE (reference sequence). V lost 6 bases, J lost 0 bases, and 3 bases lay in between. The CDR3 spans 11 residues. Full variable domain (missing parts from reference TRBV5-5 and TRBJ2-5): DAGVTQSPTHLIKTRGQQVTLRCSPISGHKSVSWYQQVLGQGPQFIFQYYEKEERGRGNFPDRFSARQFPNYSSELNVNALLLGDSALYLCASKDQETQYFGPGTRLLVL.

This chain uses TRBV28 with TRBJ2-1; maybe TRBD1 (6 bases). The CDR3 has 16 residues. V was shortened by 3 bases and J by 10 bases, with 22 bases between the two germline ends. Germline lookup yields CDR1 MDHEN and CDR2 SYDVKM. This CDR3 is CASSFLGAFSADEQFF. The CDR3 coding sequence is TGTGCCAGCAGTTTTCTGGGGGCCTTTTCTGCGGACGAGCAGTTCTTC.

The V gene is TRBV10-1, the J gene TRBJ2-7; D uncertain. Germline-derived CDR1 and CDR2 are WNHNN and SYGVQD (reference sequence). Trimming pared 3 bases from V and 6 bases from J, leaving 9 bases between. The CDR3 is made up of 12 amino acids. The CDR3 spells CASSDPRGEQYF. CDR3 nucleotide sequence: TGCGCCAGCAGTGACCCCCGCGGCGAGCAGTACTTC.

The chain combines TRBV19 with TRBJ2-5; TRBD2 agrees at 9 bases. The CDR3 has 16 amino acids. Germline lookup yields CDR1 LNHDA and CDR2 SQIVND (reference sequence). Trimming took 0 bases from V and 5 from J; bases not matched to a gene: 7. The CDR3 sequence: CASSIDLAGLGETQYF. In DNA, the CDR3 is TGTGCCAGTAGTATAGATCTAGCGGGGTTGGGGGAGACCCAGTACTTC.

This clone was detected once. The chain links TRBV11-2 to TRBJ2-5; D might be TRBD2 (7 bases). Germline V lookup: CDR1 SGHAT, CDR2 FQNNGV. The CDR3 totals 14 residues. V was clipped by 1 base and J by 5 bases, with 11 bases between them. The CDR3 nucleotides read TGTGCCAGCAGCTTAGGCGGGGGCCGGGAGACCCAGTACTTC. It is translated as CASSLGGGRETQYF.

The chain has TRBV5-4 and TRBJ1-2; D possibly corresponds to TRBD1 (6 bases). The CDR3 extends over 14 amino acids. CDR1 and CDR2 from the germline V gene are SGHNT and YYREEE (reference sequence). Trimming left V 4 bases short and J 3 bases short, with 13 bases between. CDR3 sequence (DNA): TGTGCCAGCAGCAGGGATGGACAGCACTATGGCTACACCTTC. Translation: CASSRDGQHYGYTF.

The chain uses TRBV2 and TRBJ2-2, with D possibly TRBD2 on 5 matching bases. The V end lost 6 bases, the J end lost 6 bases, and 11 bases lay between the germline ends. The germline gives CDR1 SNHLY, CDR2 FYNNEI. The CDR3 sequence is 13 residues long. CDR3 sequence reads: CASSLQLAGELFF. The CDR3 DNA follows: TGTGCCAGCAGCCTCCAACTAGCCGGGGAGCTGTTTTTT.

The CDR3 bases are TGTGCCAGCAGCCCGCGACTAGCGGGGGCGCCCCAGTACCAAGAGACCCAGTACTTC. It specifies CASSPRLAGAPQYQETQYF. The chain recombines TRBV11-2 with TRBJ2-5; 12 nucleotides align to TRBD2. After removal of 5 bases from V and 0 bases from J, the junction contained 13 bases not matched to a gene. This CDR3 is built from 19 residues. Per the germline V gene, CDR1 is SGHAT and CDR2 is FQNNGV.